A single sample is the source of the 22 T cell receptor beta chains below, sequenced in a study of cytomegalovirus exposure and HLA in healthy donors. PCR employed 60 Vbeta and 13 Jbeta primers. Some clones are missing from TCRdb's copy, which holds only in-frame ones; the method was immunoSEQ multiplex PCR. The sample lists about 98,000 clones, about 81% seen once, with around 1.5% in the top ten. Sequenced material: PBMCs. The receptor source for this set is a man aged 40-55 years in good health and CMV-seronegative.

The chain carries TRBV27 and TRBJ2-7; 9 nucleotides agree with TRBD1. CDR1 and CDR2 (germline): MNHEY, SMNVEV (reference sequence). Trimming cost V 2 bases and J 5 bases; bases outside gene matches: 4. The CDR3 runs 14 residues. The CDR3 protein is CASSLGQGSNEQYF. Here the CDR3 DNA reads TGTGCCAGCAGTTTAGGACAGGGGAGCAACGAGCAGTACTTC.

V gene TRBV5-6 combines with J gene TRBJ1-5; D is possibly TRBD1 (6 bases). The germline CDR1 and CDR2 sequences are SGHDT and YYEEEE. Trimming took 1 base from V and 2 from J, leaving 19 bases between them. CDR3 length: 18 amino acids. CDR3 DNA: TGTGCCAGCAGCTTGCGGGCAGGGGATGTATTCCGCAATCAGCCCCAGCATTTT. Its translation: CASSLRAGDVFRNQPQHF. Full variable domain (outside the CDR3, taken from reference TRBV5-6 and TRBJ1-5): DAGVTQSPTHLIKTRGQQVTLRCSPKSGHDTVSWYQQALGQGPQFIFQYYEEEERQRGNFPDRFSGHQFPNYSSELNVNALLLGDSALYLCASSLRAGDVFRNQPQHFGDGTRLSIL.

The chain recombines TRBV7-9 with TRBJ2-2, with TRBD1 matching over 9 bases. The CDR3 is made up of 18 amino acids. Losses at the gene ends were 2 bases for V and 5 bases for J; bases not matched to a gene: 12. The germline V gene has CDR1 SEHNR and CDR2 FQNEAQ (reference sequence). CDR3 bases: TGTGCCAGCAGCTTAAGAACCTCCGGGACAGGGAGGACCGGGGAGCTGTTTTTT. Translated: CASSLRTSGTGRTGELFF. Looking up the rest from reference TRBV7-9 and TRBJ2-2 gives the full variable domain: DTGVSQNPRHKITKRGQNVTFRCDPISEHNRLYWYRQTLGQGPEFLTYFQNEAQLEKSRLLSDRFSAERPKGSFSTLEIQRTEQGDSAMYLCASSLRTSGTGRTGELFFGEGSRLTVL.

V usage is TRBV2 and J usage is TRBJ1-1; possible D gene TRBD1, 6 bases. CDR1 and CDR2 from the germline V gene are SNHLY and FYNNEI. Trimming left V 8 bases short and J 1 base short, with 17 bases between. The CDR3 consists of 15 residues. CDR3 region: CASGSGGLGNTEAFF. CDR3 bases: TGTGCCAGCGGGAGCGGGGGCCTGGGGAACACTGAAGCTTTCTTT.

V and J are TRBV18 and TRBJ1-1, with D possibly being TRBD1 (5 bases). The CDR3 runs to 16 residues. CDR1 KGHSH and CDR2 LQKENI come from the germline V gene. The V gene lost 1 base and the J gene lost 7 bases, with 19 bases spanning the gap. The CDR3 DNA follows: TGTGCCAGCTCACCACAAAACGCGGGGGGATGGAGTGAAGCTTTCTTT. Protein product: CASSPQNAGGWSEAFF.

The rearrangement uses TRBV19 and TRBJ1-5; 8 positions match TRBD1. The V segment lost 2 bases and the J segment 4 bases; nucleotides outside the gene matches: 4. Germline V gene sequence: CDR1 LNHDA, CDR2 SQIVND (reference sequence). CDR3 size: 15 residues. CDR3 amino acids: CASSIRGQVNQPQHF. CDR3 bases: TGTGCCAGTAGTATAAGGGGACAGGTTAATCAGCCCCAGCATTTT.

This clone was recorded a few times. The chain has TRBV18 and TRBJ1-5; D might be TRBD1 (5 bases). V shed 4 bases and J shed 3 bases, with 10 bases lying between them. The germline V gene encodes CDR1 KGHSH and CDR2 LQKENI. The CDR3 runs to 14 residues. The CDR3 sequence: CASSRQGFNQPQHF. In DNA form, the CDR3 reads TGTGCCAGCTCACGGCAGGGATTCAATCAGCCCCAGCATTTT.

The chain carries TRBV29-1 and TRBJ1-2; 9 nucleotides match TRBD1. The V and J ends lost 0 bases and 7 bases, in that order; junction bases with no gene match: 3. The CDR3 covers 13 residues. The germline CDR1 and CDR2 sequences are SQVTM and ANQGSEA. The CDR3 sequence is CSVEDGTGLGYTF. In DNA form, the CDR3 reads TGCAGCGTTGAAGATGGGACAGGGCTTGGCTACACCTTC.

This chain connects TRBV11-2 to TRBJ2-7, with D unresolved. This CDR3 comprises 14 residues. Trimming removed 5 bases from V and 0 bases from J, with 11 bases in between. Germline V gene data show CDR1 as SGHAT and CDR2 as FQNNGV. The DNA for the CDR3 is TGTGCCAGCAGCCCCAGTGGCGGCTCCTACGAGCAGTACTTC. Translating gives CASSPSGGSYEQYF.

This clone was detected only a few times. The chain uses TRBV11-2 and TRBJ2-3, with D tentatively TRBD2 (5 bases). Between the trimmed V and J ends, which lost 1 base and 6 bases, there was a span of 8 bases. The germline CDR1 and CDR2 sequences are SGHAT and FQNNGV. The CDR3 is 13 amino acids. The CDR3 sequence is CASSLGESDTQYF. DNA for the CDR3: TGTGCCAGCAGCTTAGGGGAGTCTGATACGCAGTATTTT.

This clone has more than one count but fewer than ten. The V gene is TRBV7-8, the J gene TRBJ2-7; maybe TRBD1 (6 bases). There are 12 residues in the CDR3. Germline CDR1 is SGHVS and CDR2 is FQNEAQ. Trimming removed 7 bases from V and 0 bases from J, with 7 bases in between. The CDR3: CASNRDSYEQYF. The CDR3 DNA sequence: TGTGCCAGCAACAGGGACTCCTACGAGCAGTACTTC.

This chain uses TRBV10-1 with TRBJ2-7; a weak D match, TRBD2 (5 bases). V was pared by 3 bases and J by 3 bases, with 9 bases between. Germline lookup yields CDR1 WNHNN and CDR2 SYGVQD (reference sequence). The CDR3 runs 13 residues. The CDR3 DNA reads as TGCGCCAGCAGTGAAAGGACTCACTACGAGCAGTACTTC. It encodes CASSERTHYEQYF.

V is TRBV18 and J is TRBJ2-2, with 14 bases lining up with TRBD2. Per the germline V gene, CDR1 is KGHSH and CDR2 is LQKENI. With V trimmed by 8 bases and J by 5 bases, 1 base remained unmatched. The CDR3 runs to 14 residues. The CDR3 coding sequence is TGTGCCAGCCGGACTAGCGGGGGGACCGGGGAGCTGTTTTTT. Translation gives CASRTSGGTGELFF.

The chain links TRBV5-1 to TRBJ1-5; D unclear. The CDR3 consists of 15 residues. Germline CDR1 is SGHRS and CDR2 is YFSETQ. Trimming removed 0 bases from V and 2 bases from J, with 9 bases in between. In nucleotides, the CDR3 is TGCGCCAGCAGCTTGGACGGTGGTGGCAATCAGCCCCAGCATTTT. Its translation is CASSLDGGGNQPQHF.

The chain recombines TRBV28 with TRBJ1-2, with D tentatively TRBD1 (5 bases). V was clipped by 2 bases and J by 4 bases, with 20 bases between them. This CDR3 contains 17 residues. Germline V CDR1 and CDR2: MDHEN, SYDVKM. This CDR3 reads CASSLGSGAGKGYGYTF. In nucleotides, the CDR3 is TGTGCCAGCAGTTTAGGTAGCGGGGCGGGAAAGGGCTATGGCTACACCTTC.

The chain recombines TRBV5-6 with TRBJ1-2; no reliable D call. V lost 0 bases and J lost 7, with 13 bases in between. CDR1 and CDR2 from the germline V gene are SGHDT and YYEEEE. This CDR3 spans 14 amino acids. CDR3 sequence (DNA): TGTGCCAGCAGCTTGGTGACGGAGGCGGGTGGCTACACCTTC. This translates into CASSLVTEAGGYTF.

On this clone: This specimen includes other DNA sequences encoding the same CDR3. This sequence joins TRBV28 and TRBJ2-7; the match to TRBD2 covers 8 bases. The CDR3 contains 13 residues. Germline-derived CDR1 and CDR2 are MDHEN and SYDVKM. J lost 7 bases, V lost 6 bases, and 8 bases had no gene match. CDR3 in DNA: TGTGCCAGCAGCCATCGGGGGGGCTGGGAGCAGTACTTC. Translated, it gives CASSHRGGWEQYF.

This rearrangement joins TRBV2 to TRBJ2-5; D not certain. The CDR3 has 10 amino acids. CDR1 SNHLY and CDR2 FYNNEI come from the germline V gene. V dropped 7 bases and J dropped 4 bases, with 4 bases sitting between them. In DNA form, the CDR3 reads TGTGCCAGCATTCTAGAGACCCAGTACTTC. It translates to CASILETQYF.

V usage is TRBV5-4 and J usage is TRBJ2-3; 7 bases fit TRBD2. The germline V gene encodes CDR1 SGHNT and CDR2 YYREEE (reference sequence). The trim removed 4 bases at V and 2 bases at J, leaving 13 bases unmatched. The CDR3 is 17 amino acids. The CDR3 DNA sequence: TGTGCCAGCAGCCCCCCAGGTCGCGGGGGATACACAGATACGCAGTATTTT. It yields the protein CASSPPGRGGYTDTQYF.

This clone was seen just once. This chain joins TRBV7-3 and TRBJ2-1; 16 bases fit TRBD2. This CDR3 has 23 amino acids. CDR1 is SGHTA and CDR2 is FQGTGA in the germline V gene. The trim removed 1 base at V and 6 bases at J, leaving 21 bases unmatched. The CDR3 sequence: CASSLRGTSGGALSQWVGNEQFF. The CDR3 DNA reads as TGTGCCAGCAGCTTAAGGGGGACTAGCGGGGGGGCCTTGTCCCAATGGGTAGGCAATGAGCAGTTCTTC.

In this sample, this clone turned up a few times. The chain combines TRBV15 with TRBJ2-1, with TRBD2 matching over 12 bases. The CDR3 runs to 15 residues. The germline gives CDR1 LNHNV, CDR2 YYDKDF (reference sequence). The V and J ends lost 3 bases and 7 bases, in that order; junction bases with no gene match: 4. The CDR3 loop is CATSSLAGGPNEQFF. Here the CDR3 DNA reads TGTGCCACCAGCAGCCTAGCGGGGGGGCCTAATGAGCAGTTCTTC. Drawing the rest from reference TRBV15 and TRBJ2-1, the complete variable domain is DAMVIQNPRYQVTQFGKPVTLSCSQTLNHNVMYWYQQKSSQAPKLLFHYYDKDFNNEADTPDNFQSRRPNTSFCFLDIRSPGLGDTAMYLCATSSLAGGPNEQFFGPGTRLTVL.

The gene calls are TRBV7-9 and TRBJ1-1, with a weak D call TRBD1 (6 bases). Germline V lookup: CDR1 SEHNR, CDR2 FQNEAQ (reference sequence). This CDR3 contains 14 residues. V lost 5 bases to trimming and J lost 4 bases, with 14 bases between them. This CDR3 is CASSGHREGTEAFF. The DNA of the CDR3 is TGTGCCAGCAGCGGGCACAGGGAAGGCACTGAAGCTTTCTTT.